This T cell receptor (beta chain) emerged from a study of blood T cell repertoires in COVID-19. Study summary: COVID-19 samples from acute and convalescent phases originated in the United States, Italy and Spain. PBMCs, B-cell-depleted T cells, or T cells provided the cDNA or gDNA that made up the material.

Authors' processing steps: Cell counts per sample came from amplifying reference gene primers. Sequencing was performed with immunoSEQ multiplex PCR; in TCRdb, only in-frame clones are kept and a portion is missing. V and J calls and clone size come straight from that table; D and trimming were deduced from the DNA. The sample yields roughly 670,000 clones, more than 80% seen once. Trimming at V came to 7 bases and at J to 5 bases, leaving 6 bases not matched to a gene. The CDR3 spans 13 residues. The sample was peripheral blood. This clonotype was obtained from a woman aged 18-29 years with acute or convalescent COVID-19. This chain uses TRBV12-3 or TRBV12-4 with TRBJ2-5; TRBD2 agrees at 8 bases. This CDR3 is CASTGGRAETQYF. CDR3 in DNA: TGTGCCAGCACGGGGGGGAGGGCGGAGACCCAGTACTTC.